This T cell receptor beta chain was captured by sequencing in a study of beta chain features in type 1 diabetes. Overall study context: Healthy donors, compared against patients, showed similar age, gender and cell yields. Investigators examined roughly 99,000,000 sorted cells across all samples. Points from the study as a whole: PCR might favor shorter templates, equally in patients and controls. Shortening that was moderate but significant affected the TCRB CDR3s of Type 1 diabetes patients in all four CD4+ subsets. Naive, central memory and Treg TCRB repertoires seemed to resemble each other more closely in patients than they did in healthy donors.

Isolated RNA was reverse transcribed in full, so expressed TCRB transcripts were sequenced. Repertoires were generated with immunoSEQ multiplex PCR, while TCRdb's copy carries only in-frame clones and drops some. The sample has under 300,000 clones, more than 15% seen once. As for this clone: Antigen: not known.

The germline V gene has CDR1 GTSNPN and CDR2 SVGIG (reference sequence). Trimming took off 2 bases at V and 7 bases at J, with 15 bases between the two ends. The CDR3 runs 14 residues. J is TRBJ2-1 and V is TRBV30; TRBD2 is a possible D gene (5 bases). This TCR derives from a man aged 25-45 years with type 1 diabetes. The sample taken for sequencing was naive CD4+ T cells from blood. DNA for the CDR3: TGTGCCTGGAGTTCCGGGGTGGCAGGAAATGAGCAGTTCTTC. It yields the protein CAWSSGVAGNEQFF.